The 32 T cell receptor beta chains in this list originate from one sample, sequenced in a study of spatial heterogeneity in lung cancer. The time point: sample taken at primary tumor resection. Unsorted whole RNA from tumor, nontumor lung or frozen PBMC underwent sequencing. Using its own MiXCR run on the 5' RACE reads, TCRdb lists one record per CDR3 protein. Among some 85,000 distinct CDR3 sequences listed, approximately 20% were seen once. Source: PBMCs, taken at surgery. Receptor source: a male donor with early-stage non-small cell lung cancer.

This clonotype has only one observation. The chain joins TRBV2 to TRBJ2-3, with 9 positions matching TRBD1. From germline, CDR1 is SNHLY and CDR2 FYNNEI. The CDR3 is 16 amino acids. The junction had 8 bases not matched to a gene; V was cut back by 4 bases and J by 3 bases. CDR3 amino acids: CASSGVDRGGTDTQYF. As DNA, the CDR3 is TGTGCCAGCAGTGGTGTGGACAGGGGAGGGACAGATACGCAGTATTTT.

This clonotype was counted at least ten times. The rearrangement joins TRBV29-1 to TRBJ2-7, with 7 bases matching TRBD1. The V and J ends lost 1 base and 2 bases, in that order; junction bases with no gene match: 2. Germline values: CDR1 SQVTM, CDR2 ANQGSEA. This CDR3 is 13 amino acids long. DNA for the CDR3: TGCAGCGTTGAAGGGACAGGAGCCTACGAGCAGTACTTC. Translating gives CSVEGTGAYEQYF.

This clonotype came up many times. J is TRBJ2-7 and V is TRBV6-2 or TRBV6-3; 7 bases map to TRBD1. The CDR3 runs to 12 residues. Germline assignment: CDR1 MNHEY and CDR2 SVGEGT. The J segment lost 3 bases and the V segment lost 7 bases, leaving 3 bases of the junction unmatched. The CDR3 is CASTGQVYEQYF. CDR3 nucleotides: TGTGCCAGCACCGGACAGGTCTACGAGCAGTACTTC.

This clonotype was counted only a few times. CDR3 residues: CSARGAQGLEQFF. For the CDR3, the DNA is TGCAGTGCTAGAGGGGCCCAGGGGCTTGAGCAGTTCTTC. The V and J genes are TRBV20-1 and TRBJ2-1; D is perhaps TRBD1 (6 bases). Deletions cut 1 base from V and 9 bases from J, with 13 bases between. The CDR3 has 13 residues. Germline CDR1 DFQATT, CDR2 SNEGSKA (reference sequence).

The chain has TRBV6-5 and TRBJ1-1; D gene unclear. The germline V gene encodes CDR1 MNHEY and CDR2 SVGAGI. The CDR3 length is 12 residues. The V end was cut by 6 bases, the J end by 2 bases, with 7 bases between. The CDR3 here is CASRDPNTEAFF. The CDR3 bases are TGTGCCAGCAGGGACCCAAACACTGAAGCTTTCTTT.

This CDR3 is CASSYGPTEAFF. CDR3 nucleotide sequence: TGTGCCAGCAGTTACGGTCCCACTGAAGCTTTCTTT. The rearrangement joins TRBV4-2 to TRBJ1-1; D remains unclear. Germline CDR1 LGHNA, CDR2 YNFKEQ. Trimming left V 6 bases short and J 4 bases short, with 9 bases between. The CDR3 runs to 12 residues.

This clonotype was seen many times. This chain connects TRBV6-2 or TRBV6-3 to TRBJ1-2; TRBD1 is a possible D gene (6 bases). This CDR3 contains 15 residues. Trimming stripped 6 bases from V and 4 bases from J, with 18 bases between. The germline CDR1 and CDR2 sequences are MNHEY and SVGEGT. CDR3 amino acids: CASRDPQDSFYGYTF. The CDR3 DNA is TGTGCCAGCAGAGACCCTCAGGACAGCTTCTATGGCTACACCTTC.

The genes are TRBV2 and TRBJ2-7; 7 positions agree with TRBD2. V dropped 7 bases and J dropped 0; count of bases not matched to a gene: 6. Germline V gives CDR1 SNHLY, CDR2 FYNNEI. The CDR3 loop spans 14 amino acids. The CDR3 is CASKLRGSSYEQYF. The CDR3 region has the DNA TGTGCCAGCAAGTTGCGGGGGAGCTCCTACGAGCAGTACTTC.

The rearrangement joins TRBV6-2 or TRBV6-3 to TRBJ2-1, with TRBD1 matching 9 bases. Looked up from germline, CDR1 is MNHEY and CDR2 is SVGEGT. CDR3 length: 14 residues. V was clipped by 4 bases and J by 6 bases; unmatched bases: 4. The CDR3 nucleotides read TGTGCCAGCAGTTGGGACAGGGTTGGCAATGAGCAGTTCTTC. As protein: CASSWDRVGNEQFF.

V gene TRBV3-1 combines with J gene TRBJ1-2; D not resolved. The V gene lost 0 bases and the J gene lost 8 bases, with 4 bases spanning the gap. CDR1 and CDR2 from the germline V gene are LGHDT and YNNKEL (reference sequence). This CDR3 comprises 11 residues. As DNA, the CDR3 is TGTGCCAGCAGCCAAGAAGGAGGCTACACCTTC. It encodes CASSQEGGYTF.

This clonotype was detected ten times or more. This chain connects TRBV6-5 to TRBJ1-3, with D hard to call. Germline V gives CDR1 MNHEY, CDR2 SVGAGI. The V and J ends lost 6 bases and 0 bases respectively, with 6 bases between them. This CDR3 comprises 13 residues. CDR3: CASRLASGNTIYF. Here the CDR3 DNA reads TGTGCCAGCAGGCTGGCCTCTGGAAACACCATATATTTT.

This clonotype was counted between two and nine times. The chain is built from TRBV28 and TRBJ2-5; TRBD2 might be the D (7 bases). Germline CDR1 MDHEN, CDR2 SYDVKM. Trimming pared 10 bases from V and 4 bases from J, leaving 13 bases between. The CDR3 runs to 12 residues. Written as DNA, the CDR3 is TGTGCCACTGCGGGGGCCCCAGAGACCCAGTACTTC. Its protein product is CATAGAPETQYF.

This clonotype was seen a few times. V is TRBV9 and J is TRBJ1-3; D is unresolved. Germline lookup yields CDR1 SGDLS and CDR2 YYNGEE. The V and J ends lost 3 bases and 0 bases respectively, with 10 bases between them. CDR3 length: 15 residues. CDR3 residues: CASSASPLSGNTIYF. The CDR3 coding sequence is TGTGCCAGCAGCGCCAGCCCCCTCTCTGGAAACACCATATATTTT. The full variable domain, its missing parts supplied by reference TRBV9 and TRBJ1-3, is DSGVTQTPKHLITATGQRVTLRCSPRSGDLSVYWYQQSLDQGLQFLIQYYNGEERAKGNILERFSAQQFPDLHSELNLSSLELGDSALYFCASSASPLSGNTIYFGEGSWLTVV.

This clonotype was recorded a few times. The chain couples TRBV20-1 to TRBJ2-1, with a weak D call TRBD2 (5 bases). Germline V gives CDR1 DFQATT, CDR2 SNEGSKA (reference sequence). Trimming left V 3 bases short and J 10 bases short, with 10 bases between. This CDR3 contains 11 residues. This CDR3 reads CSARTGGEQFF. CDR3 bases: TGCAGTGCTAGGACCGGCGGGGAGCAGTTCTTC.

This clonotype was observed at least ten times. The gene calls are TRBV23-1 and TRBJ1-5; the D is unclear. TRBV23-1 is identified as an open reading frame with a role that is uncertain. The V and J ends lost 9 bases and 0 bases respectively, with 9 bases between them. The CDR3 contains 13 residues. CDR3 DNA sequence: TGCGCCAGGGTCATGTATAGCAATCAGCCCCAGCATTTT. It specifies CARVMYSNQPQHF.

The chain uses TRBV12-5 and TRBJ2-3; D is possibly TRBD2 (6 bases). Trimming removed 5 bases at V and 0 bases at J, with 12 bases between. This CDR3 region has 15 residues. Germline V gene data show CDR1 as LGHNT and CDR2 as FRNRAP. CDR3 sequence reads: CASGPRTTSTDTQYF. DNA for the CDR3: TGTGCTAGTGGTCCGAGGACTACAAGCACAGATACGCAGTATTTT.

The chain employs TRBV2 and TRBJ2-5, with a weak D call TRBD2 (6 bases). CDR1 and CDR2 (germline): SNHLY, FYNNEI. V was pared by 3 bases and J by 6 bases, with 11 bases between. The CDR3 is 13 amino acids. The CDR3 reads CASSDMAGQTQYF. The CDR3 nucleotides read TGTGCCAGCAGTGATATGGCGGGGCAGACCCAGTACTTC.

This clonotype was found a few times. This rearrangement joins TRBV12-3 or TRBV12-4 to TRBJ1-1, with TRBD1 as a possible D gene (5 bases). The CDR3 is made up of 11 amino acids. Trimming pared 4 bases from V and 11 bases from J, leaving 11 bases between. Written as DNA, the CDR3 is TGTGCCAGCAGTTCCAGGGCGGCGGCTTTCTTT. Protein product: CASSSRAAAFF.

A note on this clonotype: A much larger clone sits a single nucleotide away, making a read error possible. Since the CDR3 does not end with the conserved phenylalanine or tryptophan, this likely comes from a read error. The rearrangement links TRBV6-6 to TRBJ1-6, with 7 nucleotides matching TRBD1. The CDR3 runs 15 residues. CDR1 is MNHNY and CDR2 is SVGAGI in the germline V gene (reference sequence). J lost 6 bases, V lost 10 bases, and 12 bases had no gene match. As DNA, the CDR3 is TGTGCCATAAGCCTCCGGACAGGCACTAATTCACCCCTCCACTCT. The encoded protein is CAISLRTGTNSPLHS.

This chain connects TRBV5-4 to TRBJ2-1; D is uncertain. V lost 2 bases to trimming and J lost 5 bases, with 14 bases between them. CDR3 size: 15 residues. Germline lookup yields CDR1 SGHNT and CDR2 YYREEE (reference sequence). CDR3 amino acids: CASSLPGYKNNEQFF. DNA for the CDR3: TGTGCCAGCAGCTTACCTGGCTACAAAAACAATGAGCAGTTCTTC.

The V and J genes are TRBV9 and TRBJ2-5; tentative D call: TRBD2 (5 bases). CDR1 is SGDLS and CDR2 is YYNGEE in the germline V gene. The CDR3 sequence is 15 residues long. The V and J ends lost 0 bases and 5 bases respectively, with 14 bases between them. The CDR3 is CASSVGGRGLETQYF. CDR3 nucleotide sequence: TGTGCCAGCAGCGTAGGAGGAAGAGGGTTGGAGACCCAGTACTTC. Full variable domain (missing parts from reference TRBV9 and TRBJ2-5): DSGVTQTPKHLITATGQRVTLRCSPRSGDLSVYWYQQSLDQGLQFLIQYYNGEERAKGNILERFSAQQFPDLHSELNLSSLELGDSALYFCASSVGGRGLETQYFGPGTRLLVL.

The V gene is TRBV27, the J gene TRBJ2-7; TRBD2 might be the D (5 bases). Trimming cost V 6 bases and J 0 bases, with 12 bases left between them. Germline-derived CDR1 and CDR2 are MNHEY and SMNVEV (reference sequence). The CDR3 covers 14 residues. The CDR3 spells CASRRAGNSYEQYF. CDR3 nucleotide sequence: TGTGCCAGCAGGAGGGCCGGAAACTCCTACGAGCAGTACTTC.

This clonotype was detected only a few times. CDR3 region: CASSGGQDNSPLHF. Here the CDR3 DNA reads TGCGCCAGCAGCGGGGGACAGGATAATTCACCCCTCCACTTT. V gene TRBV5-1 combines with J gene TRBJ1-6, with 8 bases lining up with TRBD1. The germline V gene has CDR1 SGHRS and CDR2 YFSETQ. Germline trimming cut 4 bases from V and 5 bases from J; bases unmatched to any gene: 2. The CDR3 sequence is 14 residues long.

Here the CDR3 reads CSARSGAQPQHF. The CDR3 bases are TGCAGTGCTAGAAGCGGAGCTCAGCCCCAGCATTTT. The chain recombines TRBV20-1 with TRBJ1-5; D is uncertain. The CDR3 covers 12 residues. Germline-derived CDR1 and CDR2 are DFQATT and SNEGSKA (reference sequence). Trimming stripped 2 bases from V and 6 bases from J, with 8 bases between.

This clonotype showed up many times. This chain joins TRBV12-3 or TRBV12-4 and TRBJ1-2, with D maybe TRBD1 (5 bases). The CDR3 is 13 amino acids. V was pared by 3 bases and J by 8 bases, with 13 bases between. This CDR3 reads CASSLQGAGGYTF. CDR3 DNA sequence: TGTGCCAGCAGTTTGCAGGGCGCAGGGGGCTACACCTTC.

This clonotype was recorded once. The rearrangement links TRBV19 to TRBJ2-3; D not certain. V gave up 5 bases and J gave up 4 bases, with 7 bases separating them. CDR1 is LNHDA and CDR2 is SQIVND in the germline V gene (reference sequence). This CDR3 contains 12 residues. Here the CDR3 DNA reads TGTGCCAGTAGTTCTCCAGCAGATACGCAGTATTTT. It specifies CASSSPADTQYF.

This clonotype showed up just a few times. The germline gene is not matched at one end of the junction; a read error may be the cause. The chain joins TRBV7-7 to TRBJ2-2; possibly TRBD2 for D (6 bases). CDR3 length equals 13 residues. Germline V lookup: CDR1 SSHAT, CDR2 FNYEAQ (reference sequence). The CDR3 sequence is CASSPAGPGELFF. Here the CDR3 DNA reads TGTGCTAGCAGCCCCGCGGGGCCCGGGGAGCTGTTTTTT.

J is TRBJ2-2 and V is TRBV20-1; 7 bases fit TRBD2. V lost 6 bases, J lost 1 base, and 8 bases stayed unmatched. The V gene's germline CDR1 is DFQATT and CDR2 SNEGSKA (reference sequence). CDR3 length: 15 residues. As DNA, the CDR3 is TGCAGTGCAATCGAAGCGGGGTGGAACACCGGGGAGCTGTTTTTT. Translating it yields CSAIEAGWNTGELFF.

A few counts support this clonotype. The J gene is TRBJ2-5, the V gene TRBV20-1; 8 bases are shared with TRBD1. CDR3 length: 15 residues. CDR1 is DFQATT, CDR2 SNEGSKA, per germline (reference sequence). The ends lost 1 base at V and 5 bases at J; junction bases unmatched: 9. DNA for the CDR3: TGCAGTGCTAGAGGCCGGACAGGGTGGGACGAGACCCAGTACTTC. Translated, it gives CSARGRTGWDETQYF.

This clonotype was seen a handful of times. This sequence joins TRBV4-1 and TRBJ1-6, with D tentatively TRBD1 (5 bases). The CDR3 consists of 18 residues. The V gene's germline CDR1 is MGHRA and CDR2 YSYEKL. The V end lost 0 bases, the J end lost 6 bases, and 18 bases lay between the germline ends. The CDR3 reads CASSQDDSISKFNSPLHF. The CDR3 coding sequence is TGCGCCAGCAGCCAAGATGACAGCATCAGTAAATTTAATTCACCCCTCCACTTT.

This chain connects TRBV7-2 to TRBJ2-1; TRBD1 matches at 7 bases. CDR3 length: 15 amino acids. Germline V CDR1 and CDR2: SGHTA, FQGNSA. V lost 5 bases, J lost 2 bases, and 6 bases stayed unmatched. Written as DNA, the CDR3 is TGTGCCAGCAGCGTAGGGACAGTCGCCTACAATGAGCAGTTCTTC. It encodes CASSVGTVAYNEQFF.

This clonotype was counted a few times. The rearrangement joins TRBV20-1 to TRBJ1-1; D perhaps matches TRBD1 (6 bases). Per germline, CDR1 DFQATT and CDR2 SNEGSKA (reference sequence). CDR3 length equals 14 residues. The V end lost 4 bases, the J end lost 0 bases, and 12 bases lay between the germline ends. CDR3 amino acids: CSANPGGMNTEAFF. The DNA of the CDR3 is TGCAGTGCTAACCCGGGGGGCATGAACACTGAAGCTTTCTTT.